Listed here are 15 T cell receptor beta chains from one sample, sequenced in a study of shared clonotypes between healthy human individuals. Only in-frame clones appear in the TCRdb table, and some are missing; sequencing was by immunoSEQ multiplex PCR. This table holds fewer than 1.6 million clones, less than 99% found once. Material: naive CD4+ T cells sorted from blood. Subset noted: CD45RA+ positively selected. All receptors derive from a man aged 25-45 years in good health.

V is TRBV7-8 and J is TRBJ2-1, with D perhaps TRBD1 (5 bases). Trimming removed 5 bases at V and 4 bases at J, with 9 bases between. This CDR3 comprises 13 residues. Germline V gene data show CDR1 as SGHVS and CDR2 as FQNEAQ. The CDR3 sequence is CASSPDIYNEQFF. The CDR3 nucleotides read TGTGCCAGCAGCCCGGACATTTACAATGAGCAGTTCTTC.

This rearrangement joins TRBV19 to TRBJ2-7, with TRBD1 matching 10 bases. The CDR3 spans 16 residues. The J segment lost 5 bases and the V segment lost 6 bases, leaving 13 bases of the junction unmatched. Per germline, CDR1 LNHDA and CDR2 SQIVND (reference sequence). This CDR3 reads CASRKDRDRGSDEQYF. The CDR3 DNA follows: TGTGCCAGTAGAAAAGACCGGGACAGGGGTAGTGACGAGCAGTACTTC.

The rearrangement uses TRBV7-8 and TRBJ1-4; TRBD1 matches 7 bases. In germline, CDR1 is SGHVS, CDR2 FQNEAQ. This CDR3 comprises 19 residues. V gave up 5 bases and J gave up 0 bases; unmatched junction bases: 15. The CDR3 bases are TGTGCCAGCAGCCTTGTCCCAGGGGGAGGAGCGGCAACTAATGAAAAACTGTTTTTT. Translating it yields CASSLVPGGGAATNEKLFF.

This CDR3 is CASSFYGKRGYQETQYF. CDR3 DNA: TGTGCCAGCAGCTTTTATGGGAAGCGGGGATACCAAGAGACCCAGTACTTC. The rearrangement joins TRBV7-2 to TRBJ2-5, with 7 bases matching TRBD2. After removal of 3 bases from V and 0 bases from J, the junction contained 10 bases not matched to a gene. This CDR3 region has 17 residues. Germline lookup yields CDR1 SGHTA and CDR2 FQGNSA.

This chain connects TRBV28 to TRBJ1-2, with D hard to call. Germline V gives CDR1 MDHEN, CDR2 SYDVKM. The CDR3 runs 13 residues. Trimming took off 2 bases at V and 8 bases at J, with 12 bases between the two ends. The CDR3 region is CASSLHRVEGYTF. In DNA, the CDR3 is TGTGCCAGCAGTTTACATAGGGTGGAGGGCTACACCTTC.

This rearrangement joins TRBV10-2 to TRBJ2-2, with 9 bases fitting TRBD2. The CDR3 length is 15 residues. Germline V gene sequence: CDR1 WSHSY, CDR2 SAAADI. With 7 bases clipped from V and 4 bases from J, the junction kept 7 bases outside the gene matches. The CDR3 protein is CASTPSGIPTGELFF. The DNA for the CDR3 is TGCGCCAGCACCCCTAGCGGGATACCCACCGGGGAGCTGTTTTTT.

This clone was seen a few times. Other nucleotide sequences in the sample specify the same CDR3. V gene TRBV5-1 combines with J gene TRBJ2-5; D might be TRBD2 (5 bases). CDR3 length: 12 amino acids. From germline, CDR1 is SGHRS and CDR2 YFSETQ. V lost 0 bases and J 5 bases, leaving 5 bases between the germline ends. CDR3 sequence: CASSLAGETQYF. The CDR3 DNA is TGCGCCAGCAGCTTGGCGGGGGAGACCCAGTACTTC.

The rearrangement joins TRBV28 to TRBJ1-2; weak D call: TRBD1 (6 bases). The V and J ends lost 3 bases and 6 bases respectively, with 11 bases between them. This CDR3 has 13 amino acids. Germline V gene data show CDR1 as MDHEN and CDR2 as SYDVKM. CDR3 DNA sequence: TGTGCCAGCAGTTTCCCCGGGGGCAATGGCTACACCTTC. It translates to CASSFPGGNGYTF.

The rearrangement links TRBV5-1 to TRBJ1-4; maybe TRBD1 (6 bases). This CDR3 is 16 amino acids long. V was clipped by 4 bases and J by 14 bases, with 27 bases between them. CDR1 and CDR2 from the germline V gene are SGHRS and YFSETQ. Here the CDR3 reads CASSPTGWQPTGRLFF. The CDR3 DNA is TGCGCCAGCAGCCCGACGGGGTGGCAACCGACAGGCCGGCTGTTTTTT.

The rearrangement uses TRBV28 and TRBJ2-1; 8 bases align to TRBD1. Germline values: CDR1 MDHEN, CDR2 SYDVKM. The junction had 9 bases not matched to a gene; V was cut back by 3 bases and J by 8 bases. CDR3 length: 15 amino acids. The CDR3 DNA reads TGTGCCAGCAGTTTTAGGACAGGGAAGGGCCATGAGCAGTTCTTC. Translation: CASSFRTGKGHEQFF. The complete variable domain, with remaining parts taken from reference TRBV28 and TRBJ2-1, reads DVKVTQSSRYLVKRTGEKVFLECVQDMDHENMFWYRQDPGLGLRLIYFSYDVKMKEKGDIPEGYSVSREKKERFSLILESASTNQTSMYLCASSFRTGKGHEQFFGPGTRLTVL.

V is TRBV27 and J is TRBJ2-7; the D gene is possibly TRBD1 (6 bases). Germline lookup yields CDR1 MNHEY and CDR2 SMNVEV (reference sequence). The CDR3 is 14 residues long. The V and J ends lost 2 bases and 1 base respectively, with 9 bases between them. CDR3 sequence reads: CASSLGGYSYEQYF. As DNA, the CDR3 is TGTGCCAGCAGTTTAGGGGGCTATTCCTACGAGCAGTACTTC.

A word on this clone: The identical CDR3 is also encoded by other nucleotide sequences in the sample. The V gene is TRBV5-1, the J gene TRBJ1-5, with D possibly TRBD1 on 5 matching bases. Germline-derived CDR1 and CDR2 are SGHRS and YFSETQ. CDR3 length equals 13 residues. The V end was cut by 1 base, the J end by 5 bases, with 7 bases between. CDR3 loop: CASSLRGDQPQHF. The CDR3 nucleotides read TGCGCCAGCAGCTTGAGGGGCGATCAGCCCCAGCATTTT.

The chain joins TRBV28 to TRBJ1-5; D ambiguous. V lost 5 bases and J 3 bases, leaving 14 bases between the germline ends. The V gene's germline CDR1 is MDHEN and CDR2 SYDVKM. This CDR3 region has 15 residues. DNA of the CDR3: TGTGCCAGCAGTACCCCCTTAAGGGACAATCAGCCCCAGCATTTT. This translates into CASSTPLRDNQPQHF.

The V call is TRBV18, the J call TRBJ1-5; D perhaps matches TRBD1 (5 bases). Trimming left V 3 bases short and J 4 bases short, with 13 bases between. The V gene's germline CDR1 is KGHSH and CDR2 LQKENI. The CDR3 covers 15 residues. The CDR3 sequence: CASSPSGRRNQPQHF. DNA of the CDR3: TGTGCCAGCTCACCTTCGGGGCGTCGGAATCAGCCCCAGCATTTT.

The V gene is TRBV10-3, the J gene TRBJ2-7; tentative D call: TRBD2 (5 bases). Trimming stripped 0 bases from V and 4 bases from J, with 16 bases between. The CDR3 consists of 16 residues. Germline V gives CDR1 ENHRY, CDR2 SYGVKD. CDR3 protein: CAISESVGGSRYEQYF. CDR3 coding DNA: TGTGCCATCAGTGAGTCGGTGGGTGGGAGTAGGTACGAGCAGTACTTC.